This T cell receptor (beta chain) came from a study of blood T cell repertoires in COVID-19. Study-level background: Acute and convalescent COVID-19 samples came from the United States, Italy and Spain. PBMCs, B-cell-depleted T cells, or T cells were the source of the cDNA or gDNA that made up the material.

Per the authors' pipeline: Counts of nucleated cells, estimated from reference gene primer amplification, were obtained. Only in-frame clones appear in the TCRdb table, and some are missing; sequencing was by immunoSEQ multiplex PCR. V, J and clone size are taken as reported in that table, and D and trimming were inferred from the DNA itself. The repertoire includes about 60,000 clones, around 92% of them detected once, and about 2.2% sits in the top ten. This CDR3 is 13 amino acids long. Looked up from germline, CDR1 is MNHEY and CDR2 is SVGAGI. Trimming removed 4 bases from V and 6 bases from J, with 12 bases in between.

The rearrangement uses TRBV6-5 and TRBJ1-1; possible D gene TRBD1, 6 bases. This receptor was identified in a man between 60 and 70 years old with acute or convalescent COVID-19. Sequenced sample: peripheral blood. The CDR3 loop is CASSWGPGAEAFF. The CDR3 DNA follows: TGTGCCAGCAGTTGGGGACCAGGGGCTGAAGCTTTCTTT.